The rows below give T cell receptor beta chains drawn from one sample of a study of OX40 agonist ivuxolimab in advanced cancers. The protocol was immunoSEQ multiplex PCR, while the TCRdb copy is restricted to in-frame clones and leaves out a portion. The sample contains some 64,000 clones, 75% to 85% of which appear only once. The sequencing here drew on CD4+ or CD8+ T cells sorted from blood, taken in a trial of the OX40 agonist ivuxolimab. These receptor sequences come from an adult with an advanced solid tumor such as melanoma, head and neck, liver or kidney cancer. Both conserved end residues are trimmed from each CDR3. Fields, in order: V gene, clone size, J gene, CDR3 length, CDR3 protein. Part of the rows lack a size; the others show once, few, many or a class for expanded clones.

>TRBV7-2|few|TRBJ2-7|12
ASSPQGWASEQY
>TRBV6-5|NA|TRBJ2-6|14
ASSYLSFSGANVLT
>TRBV2|NA|TRBJ1-2|13
ASSAHPGRDYGYT
>TRBV5-8|NA|TRBJ2-1|13
ASGDRGLVYNEQF
>TRBV7-8|NA|TRBJ1-1|11
ASSLASRVRAF
>TRBV18|NA|TRBJ2-7|14
ASSPFSGSTKYEQY
>TRBV20-1|NA|NA|9
SAEGVYEQY
>TRBV7-3|NA|TRBJ2-5|11
ASSQGQGETQY
>TRBV5-6|few|TRBJ2-7|13
ASSLGGQGLYEQY
>TRBV19|few|TRBJ2-2|14
ASSIIAGGPTGELF
>TRBV10-1|once|NA|15
ASRNRDRSLSYNEQF
>TRBV11-1|NA|TRBJ2-5|11
ASSLGEQETQY
>TRBV29-1|NA|TRBJ2-3|8
SVGTDTQY
>TRBV7-2|NA|TRBJ1-3|11
ASSLGAGNTIY
>TRBV5-4|NA|TRBJ2-1|13
ASSTPGLAGDEQF
>TRBV19|NA|TRBJ1-5|11
ASAPLGGQPQH
>TRBV10-2|once|TRBJ2-7|9
ASNTQGVQY
>TRBV19|NA|TRBJ1-1|11
ASSRARNTEAF
>TRBV6-1|NA|TRBJ1-2|13
ASSEGLGIYYGYT
>TRBV6-6|NA|TRBJ1-4|13
ASSYGDRAAEKLF
>TRBV7-9|NA|TRBJ1-5|11
ASSSQGNQPQH
>TRBV7-8|NA|TRBJ1-2|11
ASLTDREKGYT
>TRBV7-8|NA|TRBJ2-1|13
ASSLGIAGGYEQF
>TRBV6-1|NA|TRBJ1-4|12
ASSVLGPNEKLF